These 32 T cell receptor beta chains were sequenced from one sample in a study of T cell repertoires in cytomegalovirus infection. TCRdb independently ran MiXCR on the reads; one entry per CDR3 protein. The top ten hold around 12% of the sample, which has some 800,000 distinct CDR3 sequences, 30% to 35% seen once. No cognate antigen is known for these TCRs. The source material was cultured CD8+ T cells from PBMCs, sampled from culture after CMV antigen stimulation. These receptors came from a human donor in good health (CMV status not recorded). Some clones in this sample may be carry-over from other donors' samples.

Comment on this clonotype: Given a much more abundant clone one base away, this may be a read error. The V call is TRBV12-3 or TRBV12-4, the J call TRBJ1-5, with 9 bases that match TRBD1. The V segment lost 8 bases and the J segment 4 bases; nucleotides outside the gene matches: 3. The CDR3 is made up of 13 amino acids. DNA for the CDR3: TGTGCCAGCGGACAGGGGAAAAATCAGCCCCAGCATTTT. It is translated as CASGQGKNQPQHF.

CDR3 region: CASSQGLGSGNTIYF. CDR3 in DNA: TGCGCCAGCAGCCAAGGATTAGGCTCTGGAAACACCATATATTTT. The chain links TRBV4-1 to TRBJ1-3; D is undetermined. V was cut by 1 base and J by 0 bases, with 7 bases left in between. Germline V gene data show CDR1 as MGHRA and CDR2 as YSYEKL. The CDR3 runs to 15 residues.

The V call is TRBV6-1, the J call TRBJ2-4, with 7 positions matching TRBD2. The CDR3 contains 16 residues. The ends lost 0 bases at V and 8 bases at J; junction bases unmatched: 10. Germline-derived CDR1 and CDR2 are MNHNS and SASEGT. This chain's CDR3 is CASSEARGGAWDIQYF. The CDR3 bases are TGTGCCAGCAGTGAAGCTCGGGGAGGGGCTTGGGACATTCAGTACTTC.

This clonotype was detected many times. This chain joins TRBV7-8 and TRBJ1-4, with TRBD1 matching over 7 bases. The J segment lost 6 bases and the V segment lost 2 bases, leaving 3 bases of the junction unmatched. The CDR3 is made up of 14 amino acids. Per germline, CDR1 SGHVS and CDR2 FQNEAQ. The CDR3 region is CASSLWDSYEKLFF. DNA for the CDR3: TGTGCCAGCAGCTTATGGGACAGTTATGAAAAACTGTTTTTT.

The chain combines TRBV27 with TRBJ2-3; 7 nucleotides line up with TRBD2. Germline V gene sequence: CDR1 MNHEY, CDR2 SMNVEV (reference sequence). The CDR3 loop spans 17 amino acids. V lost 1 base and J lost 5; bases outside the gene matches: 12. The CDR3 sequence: CASSLYPQRDALDTQYF. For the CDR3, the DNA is TGTGCCAGCAGTTTATACCCCCAGCGGGACGCACTAGATACGCAGTATTTT.

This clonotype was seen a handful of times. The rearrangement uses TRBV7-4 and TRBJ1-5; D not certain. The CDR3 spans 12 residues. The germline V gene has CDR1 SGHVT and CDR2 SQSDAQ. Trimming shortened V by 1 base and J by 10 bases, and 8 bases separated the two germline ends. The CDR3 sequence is CASSLDDFPQHF. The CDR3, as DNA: TGTGCCAGCAGCTTAGATGACTTTCCCCAGCATTTT.

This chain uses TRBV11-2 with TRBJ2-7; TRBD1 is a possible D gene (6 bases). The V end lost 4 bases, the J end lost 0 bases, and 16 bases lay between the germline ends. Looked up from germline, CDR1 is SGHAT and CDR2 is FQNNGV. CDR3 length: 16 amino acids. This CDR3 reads CASSYWDVDSSYEQYV. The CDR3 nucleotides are TGTGCCAGCAGCTATTGGGACGTGGACAGCTCCTACGAGCAGTACGTC.

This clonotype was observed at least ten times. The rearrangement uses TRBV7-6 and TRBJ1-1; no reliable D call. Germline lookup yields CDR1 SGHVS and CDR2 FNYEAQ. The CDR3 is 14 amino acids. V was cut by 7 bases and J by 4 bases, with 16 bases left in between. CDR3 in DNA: TGTGCCAGCATCGATGATCGACGGGGCACTGAAGCTTTCTTT. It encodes CASIDDRRGTEAFF. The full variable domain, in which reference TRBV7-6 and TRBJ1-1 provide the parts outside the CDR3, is GAGVSQSPRYKVTKRGQDVALRCDPISGHVSLYWYRQALGQGPEFLTYFNYEAQQDKSGLPNDRFSAERPEGSISTLTIQRTEQRDSAMYRCASIDDRRGTEAFFGQGTRLTVV.

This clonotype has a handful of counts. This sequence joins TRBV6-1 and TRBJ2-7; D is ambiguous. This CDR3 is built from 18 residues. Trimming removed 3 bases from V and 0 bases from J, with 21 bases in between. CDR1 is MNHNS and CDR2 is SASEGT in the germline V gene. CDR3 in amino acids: CASSEGNFFFSSSYEQYF. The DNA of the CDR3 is TGTGCCAGCAGTGAGGGAAACTTCTTCTTTTCAAGCTCCTACGAGCAGTACTTC.

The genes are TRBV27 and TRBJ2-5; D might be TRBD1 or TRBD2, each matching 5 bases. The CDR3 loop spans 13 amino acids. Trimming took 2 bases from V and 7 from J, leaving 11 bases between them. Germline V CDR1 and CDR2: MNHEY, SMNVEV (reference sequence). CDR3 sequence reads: CASSLGGPGTQYF. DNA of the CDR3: TGTGCCAGCAGTTTAGGGGGTCCGGGGACCCAGTACTTC.

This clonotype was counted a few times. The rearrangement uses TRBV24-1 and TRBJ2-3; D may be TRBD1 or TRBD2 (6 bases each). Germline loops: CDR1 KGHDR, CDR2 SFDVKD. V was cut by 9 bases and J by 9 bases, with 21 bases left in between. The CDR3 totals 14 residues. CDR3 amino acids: CATSSDEGGPTQYF. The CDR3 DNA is TGTGCCACCTCCTCTGACGAGGGGGGCCCAACGCAGTATTTT.

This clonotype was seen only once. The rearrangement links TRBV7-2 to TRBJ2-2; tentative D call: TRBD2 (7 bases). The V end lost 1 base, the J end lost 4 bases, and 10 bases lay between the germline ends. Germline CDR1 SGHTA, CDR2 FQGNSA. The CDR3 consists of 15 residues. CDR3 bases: TGTGCCAGCAGCTTAGAACGGGGGGCCACCGGGGAGCTGTTTTTT. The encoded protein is CASSLERGATGELFF.

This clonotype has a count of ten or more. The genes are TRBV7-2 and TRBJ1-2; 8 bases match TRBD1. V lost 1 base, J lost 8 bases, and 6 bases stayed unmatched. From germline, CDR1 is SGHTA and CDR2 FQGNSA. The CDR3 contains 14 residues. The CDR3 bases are TGTGCCAGCAGCTTAGTAGACAGGGGAAGGGGCTACACCTTC. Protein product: CASSLVDRGRGYTF.

DNA of the CDR3: TGTGCCAGCAGCGCCGTCCACCAGAGTGGGTATGGCTACACCTTC. Translation gives CASSAVHQSGYGYTF. The genes are TRBV6-1 and TRBJ1-2; D is uncertain. This CDR3 comprises 15 residues. The V end lost 6 bases, the J end lost 5 bases, and 19 bases lay between the germline ends. Germline V gene data show CDR1 as MNHNS and CDR2 as SASEGT.

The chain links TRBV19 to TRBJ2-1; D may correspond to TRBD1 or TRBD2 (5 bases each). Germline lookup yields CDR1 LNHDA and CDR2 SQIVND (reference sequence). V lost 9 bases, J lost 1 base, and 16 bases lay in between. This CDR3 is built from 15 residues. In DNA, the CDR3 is TGTGCCAGCCATAAAGCCGAGGGGTCCTACAATGAGCAGTTCTTC. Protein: CASHKAEGSYNEQFF.

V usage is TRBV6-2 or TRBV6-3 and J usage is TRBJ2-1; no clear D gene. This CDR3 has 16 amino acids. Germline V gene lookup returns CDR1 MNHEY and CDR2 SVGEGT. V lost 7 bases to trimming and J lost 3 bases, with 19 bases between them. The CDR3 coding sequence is TGTGCCAGCACCCTCTCCCGAAGCAATCTCTACAATGAGCAGTTCTTC. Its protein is CASTLSRSNLYNEQFF.

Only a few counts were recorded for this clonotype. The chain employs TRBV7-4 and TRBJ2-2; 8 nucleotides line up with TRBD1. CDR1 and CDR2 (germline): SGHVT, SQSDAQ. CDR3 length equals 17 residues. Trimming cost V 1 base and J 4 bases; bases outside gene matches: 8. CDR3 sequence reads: CASSLVGQGRFTGELFF. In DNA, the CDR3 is TGTGCCAGCAGCTTAGTTGGACAGGGCCGGTTCACCGGGGAGCTGTTTTTT.

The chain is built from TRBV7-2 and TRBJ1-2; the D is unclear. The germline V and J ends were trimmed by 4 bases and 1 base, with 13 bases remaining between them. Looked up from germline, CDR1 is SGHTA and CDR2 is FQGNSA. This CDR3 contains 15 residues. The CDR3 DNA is TGTGCCAGCAGCTCCTTAGAGGGCGTTAACTATGGCTACACCTTC. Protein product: CASSSLEGVNYGYTF.

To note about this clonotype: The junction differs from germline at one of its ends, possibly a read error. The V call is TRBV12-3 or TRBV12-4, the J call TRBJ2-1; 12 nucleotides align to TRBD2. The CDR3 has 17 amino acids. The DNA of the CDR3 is TGTGCCAGCAGCTTAGATCCCGGGACTAGCGGGTTAAATGAGCAGTTCTTC. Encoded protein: CASSLDPGTSGLNEQFF.

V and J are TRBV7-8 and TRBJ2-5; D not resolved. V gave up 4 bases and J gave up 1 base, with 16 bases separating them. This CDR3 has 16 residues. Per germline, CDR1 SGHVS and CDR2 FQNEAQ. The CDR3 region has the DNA TGTGCCAGCAGCTCCCTGCGACTGGCCATCCAAGAGACCCAGTACTTC. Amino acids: CASSSLRLAIQETQYF.

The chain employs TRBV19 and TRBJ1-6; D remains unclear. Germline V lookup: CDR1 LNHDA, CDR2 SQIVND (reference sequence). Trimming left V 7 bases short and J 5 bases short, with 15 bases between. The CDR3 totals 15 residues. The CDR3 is CASTDLGFNNSPLHF. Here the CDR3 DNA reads TGTGCCAGTACCGACCTCGGGTTCAATAATTCACCCCTCCACTTT.

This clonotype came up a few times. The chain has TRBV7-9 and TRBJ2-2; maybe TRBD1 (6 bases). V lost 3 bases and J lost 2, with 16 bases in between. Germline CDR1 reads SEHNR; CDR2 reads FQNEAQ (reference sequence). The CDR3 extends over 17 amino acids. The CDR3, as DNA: TGTGCCAGCAGCTTGTCTACGATGGGGGCCAACACCGGGGAGCTGTTTTTT. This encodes CASSLSTMGANTGELFF.

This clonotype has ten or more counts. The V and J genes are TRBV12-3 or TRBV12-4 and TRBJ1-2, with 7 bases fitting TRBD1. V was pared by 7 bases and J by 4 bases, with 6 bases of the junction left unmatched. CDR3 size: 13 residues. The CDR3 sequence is CASTPTGTYGYTF. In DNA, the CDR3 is TGTGCCAGCACCCCGACAGGGACCTATGGCTACACCTTC.

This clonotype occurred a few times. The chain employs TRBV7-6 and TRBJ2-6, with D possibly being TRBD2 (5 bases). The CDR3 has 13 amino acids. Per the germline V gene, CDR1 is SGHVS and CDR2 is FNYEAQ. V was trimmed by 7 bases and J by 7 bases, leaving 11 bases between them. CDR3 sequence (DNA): TGTGCCAGCAATGGGGAGCGAGCCAACGTCCTGACTTTC. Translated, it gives CASNGERANVLTF.

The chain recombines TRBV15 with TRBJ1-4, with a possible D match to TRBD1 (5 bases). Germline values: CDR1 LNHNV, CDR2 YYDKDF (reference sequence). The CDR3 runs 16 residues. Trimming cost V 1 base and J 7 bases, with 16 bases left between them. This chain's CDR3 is CATSRADRSFREKLFF. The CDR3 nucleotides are TGTGCCACCAGCAGAGCCGACAGATCGTTCCGTGAAAAACTGTTTTTT.

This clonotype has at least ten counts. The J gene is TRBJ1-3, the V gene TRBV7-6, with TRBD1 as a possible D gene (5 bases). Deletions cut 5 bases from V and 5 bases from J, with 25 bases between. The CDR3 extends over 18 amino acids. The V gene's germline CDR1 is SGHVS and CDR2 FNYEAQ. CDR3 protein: CASSPDSRDSPRRNTIYF. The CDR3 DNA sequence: TGTGCCAGCAGCCCCGACAGCCGAGACAGTCCCAGAAGAAACACCATATATTTT.

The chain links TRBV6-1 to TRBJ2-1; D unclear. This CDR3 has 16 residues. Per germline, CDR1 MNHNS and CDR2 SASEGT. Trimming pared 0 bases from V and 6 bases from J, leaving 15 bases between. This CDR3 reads CASSEANYLLPNEQFF. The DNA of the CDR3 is TGTGCCAGCAGTGAAGCCAACTACCTTCTCCCCAATGAGCAGTTCTTC.

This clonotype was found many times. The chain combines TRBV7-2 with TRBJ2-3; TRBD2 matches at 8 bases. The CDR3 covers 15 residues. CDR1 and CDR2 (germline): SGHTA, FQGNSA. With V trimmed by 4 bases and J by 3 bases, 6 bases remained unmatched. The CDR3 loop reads CASSSGGAGTDTQYF. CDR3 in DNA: TGTGCCAGCAGCTCCGGGGGGGCAGGAACAGATACGCAGTATTTT.

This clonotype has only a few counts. CDR3 sequence (DNA): TGTGCCAGCAGCTTGGAACGATTTAGCGGGGGGTTATATACGCAGTATTTT. It encodes CASSLERFSGGLYTQYF. The rearrangement uses TRBV7-9 and TRBJ2-3; 10 bases line up with TRBD2. The CDR3 contains 17 residues. Trimming at V came to 3 bases and at J to 7 bases, leaving 13 bases not matched to a gene. Germline V gene lookup returns CDR1 SEHNR and CDR2 FQNEAQ (reference sequence).

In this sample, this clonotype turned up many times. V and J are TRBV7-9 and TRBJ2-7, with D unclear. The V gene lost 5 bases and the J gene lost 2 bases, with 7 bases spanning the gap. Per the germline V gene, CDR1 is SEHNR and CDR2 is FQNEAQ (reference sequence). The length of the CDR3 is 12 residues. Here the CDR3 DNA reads TGTGCCAGCAGCCGCGACACCTACGAGCAGTACTTC. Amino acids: CASSRDTYEQYF.

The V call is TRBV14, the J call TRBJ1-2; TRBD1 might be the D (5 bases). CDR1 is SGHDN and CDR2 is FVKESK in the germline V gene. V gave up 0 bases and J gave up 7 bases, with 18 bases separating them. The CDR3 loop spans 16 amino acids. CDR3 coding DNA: TGTGCCAGCAGCCAAGAGGGGGGGAGTGCCCGGCGTGGCTACACCTTC. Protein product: CASSQEGGSARRGYTF.

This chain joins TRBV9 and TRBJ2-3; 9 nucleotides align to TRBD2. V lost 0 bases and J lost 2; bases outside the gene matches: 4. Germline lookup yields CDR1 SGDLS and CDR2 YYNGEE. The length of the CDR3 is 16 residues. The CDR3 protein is CASSVESGGFTDTQYF. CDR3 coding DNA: TGTGCCAGCAGCGTAGAGAGCGGGGGGTTCACAGATACGCAGTATTTT.